This TCR beta chain was recovered during a study of cytomegalovirus exposure and HLA in healthy donors. Study-level points and caveats: With high specificity and sensitivity, the classifier reportedly diagnosed cytomegalovirus status. Presence/absence analyses took donor sequencing depth as roughly uniform. Looking again later, the authors saw that most CMV-associated TCR beta chains seemed HLA-restricted. According to the study, 150 to 200 TCR beta chains were cytomegalovirus-associated.

Primers included in the PCR were 60 Vbeta and 13 Jbeta primers. Sequenced by immunoSEQ multiplex PCR; TCRdb stores in-frame clones only, minus some. The data show some 140,000 clones, roughly 70% seen once. Remarks on this clone: Its matching antigen is unknown.

The CDR3 sequence is 14 residues long. Germline assignment: CDR1 SGDLS and CDR2 YYNGEE. The V gene lost 4 bases and the J gene lost 5 bases, with 13 bases spanning the gap. The sample consisted of PBMCs. This clonotype originated in a young man in good health and CMV-seronegative. V gene TRBV9 combines with J gene TRBJ1-3; perhaps TRBD1 as D (5 bases). The CDR3 region is CASSSQGLRNTIYF. The CDR3 DNA reads as TGTGCCAGCAGCTCTCAGGGTTTGAGAAACACCATATATTTT.